The clone carrying this TCR beta chain was counted a few times. The second PCR ran about 7 to 12 cycles with a sample-barcoded 5' primer and J-beta primers. TCRdb analysed the 5' RACE reads with MiXCR anew, one entry per CDR3 protein. The sample carries about 900,000 distinct CDR3 sequences, roughly 52% recorded once. This entry belongs to a study of blood T cells in healthy people across ages. The CDR3 has 15 residues. Germline-derived CDR1 and CDR2 are SEHNR and FQNEAQ (reference sequence). This clonotype was obtained from a man between 25 and 39 years old in good health. The chain uses TRBV7-9 and TRBJ2-4; 7 nucleotides align to TRBD2. The DNA end favors TRBJ2-7, so the J call may be wrong. The sequencing input was blood. CDR3 sequence (DNA): TGTGCCAGCAGCTCACCGGCTAGCGGTACCTACGAGCAGTACTTC. This sequence encodes CASSSPASGTYEQYF.